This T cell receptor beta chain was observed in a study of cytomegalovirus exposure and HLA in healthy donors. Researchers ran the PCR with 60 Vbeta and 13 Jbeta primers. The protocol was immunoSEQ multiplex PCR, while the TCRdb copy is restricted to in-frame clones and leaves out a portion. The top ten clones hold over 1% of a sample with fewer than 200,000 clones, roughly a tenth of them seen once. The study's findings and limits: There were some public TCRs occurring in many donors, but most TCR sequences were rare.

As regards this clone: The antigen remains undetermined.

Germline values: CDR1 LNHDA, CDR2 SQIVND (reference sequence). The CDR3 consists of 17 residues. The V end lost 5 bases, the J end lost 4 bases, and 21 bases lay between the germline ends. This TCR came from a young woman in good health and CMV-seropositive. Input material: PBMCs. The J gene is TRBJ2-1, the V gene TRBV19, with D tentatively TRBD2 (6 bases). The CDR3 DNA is TGTGCCAGTAGTCCGTTATCTAGCGCCTATACGTACAATGAGCAGTTCTTC. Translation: CASSPLSSAYTYNEQFF.